A selection of T cell receptor beta chains follows, all from one sample in a study of type 1 and type 2 diabetes patients. One entry per CDR3 protein, called by TCRdb with MiXCR from the multiplex PCR reads. The table has 250,000 or so distinct CDR3 sequences, roughly 48% seen once; the top ten hold roughly an eighth. The sequencing sample was made of peripheral blood mononuclear cells (PBMCs). The source of these receptors is a young man with type 2 diabetes. Both conserved end residues are part of each CDR3. D genes are given only for firm matches. Only part of the rows carry a size: once, few, many, or a class if the clone is expanded.

CSARDRANYGYTF	TGCAGTGCTAGAGACAGAGCCAACTATGGCTACACCTTC	TRBV20-1	few	TRBJ1-2	NA
CAWSVLVGYGGEQYF	TGTGCCTGGAGTGTACTAGTCGGGTATGGAGGCGAGCAGTACTTC	TRBV30	NA	TRBJ2-7	NA
CSAREDSAYEQYF	TGCAGTGCTAGAGAAGACTCGGCCTACGAGCAGTACTTC	TRBV20-1	NA	TRBJ2-7	NA
CASSEVSGNEQSF	TGCGCCAGCAGTGAGGTTAGCGGGAATGAGCAGTCCTTC	TRBV19	NA	TRBJ2-1	TRBD2
CSAGTGQETQYF	TGCAGTGCAGGGACAGGCCAAGAGACCCAGTACTTC	TRBV20-1	few	TRBJ2-5	TRBD1
CASSLVTALAHYEQYF	TGTGCCAGCAGCTTAGTAACGGCCCTAGCGCACTACGAGCAGTACTTC	TRBV7-9	NA	TRBJ2-7	NA
CASSSGQGSNQPQHF	TGTGCCAGCAGTTCCGGACAGGGGAGCAATCAGCCCCAGCATTTT	TRBV6-6	NA	TRBJ1-5	TRBD1
CASSPQRLGDYGYTF	TGTGCCAGCAGTCCCCAAAGACTGGGGGACTATGGCTACACCTTC	TRBV6-6	NA	TRBJ1-2	NA
CASSDGTGNTYEQYF	TGTGCCAGCAGTGACGGGACAGGGAATACCTACGAGCAGTACTTC	TRBV6-5	NA	TRBJ2-7	TRBD1
CATSDPPWTGWVGEETQYF	TGTGCCACCAGTGATCCTCCCTGGACAGGGTGGGTGGGCGAGGAGACCCAGTACTTC	TRBV24-1	few	TRBJ2-5	TRBD1
CSARGGADGELFF	TGCAGTGCTAGAGGGGGCGCGGACGGGGAGCTGTTTTTT	TRBV20-1	NA	TRBJ2-2	NA
CASNSGQGGQPQHF	TGTGCCAGCAATTCGGGACAGGGTGGCCAGCCCCAGCATTTT	TRBV7-2	NA	TRBJ1-5	TRBD1
CASSPTTGGREQYF	TGTGCCAGCTCTCCGACGACAGGGGGACGCGAGCAGTACTTC	TRBV18	NA	TRBJ2-7	TRBD1
CSARVGKNYGYTF	TGCAGTGCTAGAGTAGGCAAAAACTATGGCTACACCTTC	TRBV20-1	few	TRBJ1-2	NA
CATSDHSELRTGGDINQPQHF	TGTGCCACCAGTGACCATTCCGAGCTTAGGACAGGGGGCGATATCAATCAGCCCCAGCATTTT	TRBV24-1	few	TRBJ1-5	TRBD1
CASSIDRREETQYF	TGTGCCAGTAGTATAGATCGAAGGGAGGAGACCCAGTACTTC	TRBV19	few	TRBJ2-5	NA
CASSVNLGGATYEQYF	TGTGCCAGCAGCGTAAACTTGGGCGGGGCGACCTACGAGCAGTACTTC	TRBV7-2	NA	TRBJ2-7	NA
CASSAGGTQYF	TGTGCCAGCAGTGCGGGGGGGACCCAGTACTTC	TRBV25-1	NA	TRBJ2-5	TRBD2
CATSDSPRTAADTQYF	TGTGCCACCAGTGACTCACCGCGGACTGCAGCAGATACGCAGTATTTT	TRBV24-1	few	TRBJ2-3	NA
CASSLTSGLTDTQYF	TGTGCCAGTAGTCTCACTAGCGGGCTGACAGATACGCAGTATTTT	TRBV19	NA	TRBJ2-3	TRBD2
CASSLLWGDTEAFF	TGTGCCAGCAGCTTATTGTGGGGAGACACTGAAGCTTTCTTT	TRBV7-9	NA	TRBJ1-1	NA
CAVGNRGADAEQYF	TGTGCCGTAGGAAACAGGGGCGCCGATGCCGAGCAGTACTTC	TRBV19	NA	TRBJ2-7	TRBD1
CATSASLYNEQFF	TGTGCCACCAGTGCTAGCCTCTACAATGAGCAGTTCTTC	TRBV15	few	TRBJ2-1	NA
CAWSVGGGSGANVLTF	TGTGCCTGGAGTGTTGGGGGCGGATCTGGGGCCAACGTCCTGACTTTC	TRBV30	many	TRBJ2-6	NA
CASSIWGSYNEQFF	TGTGCCAGTAGTATTTGGGGTTCCTACAATGAGCAGTTCTTC	TRBV19	few	TRBJ2-1	NA
CASSFSGSSETQYF	TGTGCCAGCAGCTTTAGCGGGAGTAGCGAGACCCAGTACTTC	TRBV7-2	NA	TRBJ2-5	TRBD2
CAWSGTGVYEQYF	TGTGCCTGGTCCGGGACAGGGGTATACGAGCAGTACTTC	TRBV30	few	TRBJ2-7	TRBD1
CASSEPGVPTSYEQYF	TGCGCCAGCAGTGAGCCAGGGGTCCCGACTAGCTACGAGCAGTACTTC	TRBV10-1	few	TRBJ2-7	NA
CSARKGEETQYF	TGCAGTGCTAGAAAGGGGGAAGAGACCCAGTACTTC	TRBV20-1	few	TRBJ2-5	NA